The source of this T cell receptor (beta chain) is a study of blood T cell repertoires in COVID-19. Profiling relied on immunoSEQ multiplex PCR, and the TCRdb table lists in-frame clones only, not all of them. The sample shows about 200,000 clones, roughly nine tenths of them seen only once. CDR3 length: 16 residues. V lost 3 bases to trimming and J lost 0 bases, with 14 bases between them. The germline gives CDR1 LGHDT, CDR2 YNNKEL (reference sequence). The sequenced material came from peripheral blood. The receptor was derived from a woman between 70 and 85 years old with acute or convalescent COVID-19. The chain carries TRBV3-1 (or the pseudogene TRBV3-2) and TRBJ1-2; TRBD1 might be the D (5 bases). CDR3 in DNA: TGTGCCAGCAGCCAGCGATACAGGAAAGCTAACTATGGCTACACCTTC. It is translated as CASSQRYRKANYGYTF.